The rows below give T cell receptor beta chains drawn from one sample of a study of identical twins. TCRdb ran MiXCR on the 5' RACE reads and lists one entry per CDR3 protein. The sample records fewer than 900,000 distinct CDR3 sequences, around 20% being singletons. These data also formed part of another study, on T cells expressing NK-cell markers.

Sample: PBMCs. Receptor source: a woman aged 18-35 years in good health. Each CDR3 is given with its conserved first and last residue. The D gene is left open where the match is weak. Rows give clone size only sometimes, using once, few, many, or a class for an expanded clone.

TRBJ1-2 . . TRBV20-1 CSAGEGFLGGYTF TGCAGTGCTGGGGAGGGATTCTTAGGGGGCTACACCTTC
TRBJ1-1 . few TRBV18 CASSINGGSARGNTEAFF TGTGCCAGCTCAATTAACGGCGGGAGCGCGAGGGGGAACACTGAAGCTTTCTTT
TRBJ1-1 . few TRBV20-1 CSARDRVWGTEAFF TGCAGTGCTAGAGATCGGGTTTGGGGAACTGAAGCTTTCTTT
TRBJ2-7 . . TRBV20-1 CSASPGSYEQYF TGCAGTGCTAGTCCGGGCTCCTACGAGCAGTACTTC
TRBJ1-1 . few TRBV7-9 CASSPPGYAFF TGTGCCAGCAGCCCTCCGGGTTACGCTTTCTTT
TRBJ1-2 . few TRBV3-1 CASSQGRTVYGYTF TGTGCCAGCAGCCAAGGAAGGACGGTCTATGGCTACACCTTC
TRBJ2-3 . . TRBV7-2 CASSPRSTQYF TGTGCCAGCAGCCCGCGCAGTACGCAGTATTTT
TRBJ2-3 TRBD2 many TRBV10-3 CAISFSRTSGRTTDTQYF TGTGCCATCAGTTTCTCACGGACTAGCGGGAGGACGACAGATACGCAGTATTTT
TRBJ2-4 TRBD2 few TRBV4-3 CASSQDGRFGIQYF TGCGCCAGCAGCCAAGACGGGAGGTTTGGCATTCAGTACTTC
TRBJ2-3 TRBD2 . TRBV3-1 CASSKVAGPDTQYF TGTGCCAGCAGCAAAGTAGCGGGGCCAGATACGCAGTATTTT
TRBJ2-1 . few TRBV5-1 CASSFSGDREQFF TGCGCCAGCAGCTTTTCCGGCGATCGGGAGCAGTTCTTC
TRBJ2-3 . . TRBV6-1 CASRPLTDTQYF TGTGCCAGCAGACCCTTGACAGATACGCAGTATTTT
TRBJ1-1 . . TRBV7-9 CASSWDASGNAEAFF TGTGCCAGCAGCTGGGATGCCTCGGGGAACGCTGAAGCTTTCTTT
TRBJ2-5 . . TRBV20-1 CSVGQGLETQYF TGCAGTGTGGGCCAGGGTCTGGAGACCCAGTACTTC
TRBJ1-4 . . TRBV25-1 CASSEFGGKLFF TGTGCCAGCAGTGAGTTCGGAGGAAAACTGTTTTTT
TRBJ2-3 . few TRBV12-3/TRBV12-4 CASSLGIGTDTQYF TGTGCCAGCAGTTTGGGGATAGGCACAGATACGCAGTATTTT
TRBJ2-5 . . TRBV15 CATSRDIRLWVQETQYF TGTGCCACCAGCAGAGATATTCGGCTCTGGGTCCAAGAGACCCAGTACTTC
TRBJ2-5 . few TRBV6-5 CASSYPGLETQYF TGTGCCAGCAGTTACCCAGGGCTAGAGACCCAGTACTTC
TRBJ1-3 . few TRBV7-2 CASALSAGNGNTIYF TGTGCCAGCGCGCTTAGCGCAGGGAATGGAAACACCATATATTTT
TRBJ2-2 . few TRBV20-1 CSASGAENTGELFF TGCAGTGCCTCCGGGGCGGAGAACACCGGGGAGCTGTTTTTT
TRBJ2-3 . few TRBV27 CASSSSPQRATDTQYF TGTGCCAGCAGTTCCTCGCCGCAGCGGGCCACAGATACGCAGTATTTT
TRBJ2-5 . . TRBV11-2 CASSTRPGQQETQYF TGTGCCAGCAGCACCCGGCCGGGTCAACAAGAGACCCAGTACTTC
TRBJ2-5 . . TRBV12-3/TRBV12-4 CASSRRRQGRQETQYF TGTGCCAGCAGCCGTAGGAGGCAGGGTCGTCAAGAGACCCAGTACTTC
TRBJ2-4 TRBD1 . TRBV5-4 CAMSSGQGKNIQYF TGTGCCATGAGCTCTGGACAGGGCAAAAACATTCAGTACTTC
TRBJ2-3 TRBD1 few TRBV10-3 CAIRPGQSTDTQYF TGTGCCATCAGACCGGGACAGAGCACAGATACGCAGTATTTT
TRBJ1-2 . . TRBV20-1 CSARRHRSYGYTF TGCAGTGCTAGGCGCCACAGAAGCTATGGCTACACCTTC
TRBJ2-1 TRBD2 . TRBV12-3/TRBV12-4 CASSLGGGSRNEQFF TGTGCCAGCAGTTTAGGGGGGGGTAGCCGCAATGAGCAGTTCTTC
TRBJ1-2 TRBD1 few TRBV6-5 CASSYSRQGGGYTF TGTGCCAGCAGTTACTCGAGACAGGGAGGTGGCTACACCTTC
TRBJ1-2 . . TRBV6-5 CASSYTGFVYGYTF TGTGCCAGCAGTTACACAGGTTTCGTCTATGGCTACACCTTC